This is a list of T cell receptor beta chains from one sample in a study of T cells after yellow fever vaccination. One entry per CDR3 protein, called by TCRdb with MiXCR from the 5' RACE reads. The sample includes just over 250,000 distinct CDR3 sequences, roughly 5.2% of them seen just once. The sample here was CD4+ T cells sorted from PBMCs, taken on the day of the yellow fever booster vaccination. The receptors shown here come from a man between 18 and 35 years old who received the YFV17D yellow fever vaccine. The CDR3 runs from the conserved cysteine through the conserved F or W. D genes are given only for firm matches.

d_call j_call v_call cdr3_aa
. TRBJ1-4 TRBV5-1 CASSSQPGVPNEKLFF
. TRBJ2-2 TRBV5-4 CASSPRSLEFGELFF
TRBD1 TRBJ1-1 TRBV25-1 CASHDRVTKVAFF
. TRBJ2-5 TRBV20-1 CSARGRREAETQYF
. TRBJ1-6 TRBV29-1 CSVGSSYNSPLHF
. TRBJ2-2 TRBV6-2/TRBV6-3 CASSPPMYGELFF
. TRBJ1-1 TRBV5-1 CASSRYRLTQMNTEAFF
. TRBJ1-1 TRBV4-2 CASSQDLLNTEAFF
. TRBJ1-5 TRBV12-3/TRBV12-4 CASSFARNQPQHF
TRBD1 TRBJ1-1 TRBV9 CASSADRDGRWSEAFF
. TRBJ2-5 TRBV19 CASSIAGAETQYF
. TRBJ2-5 TRBV20-1 CSAREETQYF
. TRBJ1-1 TRBV12-3/TRBV12-4 CASSTWGGTEAFF
TRBD2 TRBJ2-1 TRBV11-3 CASSLQGPGGDYNEQFF
. TRBJ2-3 TRBV24-1 CATSAGADTQYF
TRBD1 TRBJ1-2 TRBV6-6 CASSQGADGYTF
. TRBJ2-7 TRBV30 CAWGAGTLEQYF
. TRBJ2-2 TRBV11-3 CASSFGTTNTGELFF
. TRBJ2-1 TRBV7-3 CASSLRANEQFF
. TRBJ1-5 TRBV3-1 CASSQTWSQPQHF
TRBD1 TRBJ1-2 TRBV29-1 CSVRGQGDLYGYTF
. TRBJ2-2 TRBV6-6 CASSYQTPNTGELFF
. TRBJ2-3 TRBV4-1 CASSQARARADTQYF
. TRBJ2-3 TRBV6-5 CASSYSRRSGTDTQYF
. TRBJ1-2 TRBV7-8 CASSLVEGTEIYYGYTF
. TRBJ2-3 TRBV7-3 CASSLNPSDTQYF
. TRBJ2-5 TRBV4-1 CASSQDPGNWETQYF
TRBD2 TRBJ2-1 TRBV7-2 CASSPYTGLADEQFF
. TRBJ2-2 TRBV20-1 CSARGWVHTGELFF
. TRBJ2-3 TRBV21-1 CGSRRVRSQGRTDTQYF
. TRBJ2-7 TRBV5-1 CASSSDSSYEQYF
TRBD2 TRBJ2-5 TRBV7-2 CASSLGLARETQYF
. TRBJ1-2 TRBV3-1 CASSQDWTAYGYTF
. TRBJ1-3 TRBV20-1 CSGSKGSGNTIYF
. TRBJ2-3 TRBV12-3/TRBV12-4 CASSLEAISTDTQYF
. TRBJ1-2 TRBV5-1 CASNGGGPGVDGYTF
. TRBJ1-4 TRBV7-2 CASSVRQGLNEKLFF
. TRBJ2-5 TRBV7-2 CASSKAGGLWQETQYF
TRBD1 TRBJ1-2 TRBV20-1 CRGFGQGASYGYTF
TRBD2 TRBJ2-3 TRBV7-3 CASSSLAGSDTQYF
. TRBJ1-1 TRBV4-2 CASSHDLGGTEAFF
TRBD2 TRBJ2-2 TRBV19 CASLDGGSNTGELFF
. TRBJ1-6 TRBV7-8 CASTPGGPQNSPLHF
. TRBJ2-1 TRBV7-3 CASSLGPTGEQFF
. TRBJ1-5 TRBV29-1 CSVGQPNQPQHF
TRBD1 TRBJ2-7 TRBV7-2 CASSLRDSYEQYF
. TRBJ2-7 TRBV4-1 CASSQEWAGDKSAPYEQYF
TRBD1 TRBJ2-7 TRBV20-1 CSARPPWTGSYEQYF